The rows below give T cell receptor beta chains drawn from one sample of a study of early T cells in non-severe SARS-CoV-2 infection. MiXCR, run by TCRdb on the 5' RACE reads, gives a single entry per CDR3 protein. The sample records 30,000 to 35,000 distinct CDR3 sequences, around 7% being singletons. The material sequenced was whole blood, taken at baseline. Every receptor here comes from an adult who was a healthcare worker with PCR-confirmed SARS-CoV-2 infection or an uninfected control (not recorded which). Both conserved end residues are part of each CDR3. Only some rows state a clone size, as once, few, many or a class for expanded clones.

. TRBJ2-2 TRBV7-6 CVSSYINTGELFF
few TRBJ2-3 TRBV5-1 CASTGGRGLTDTQYF
many TRBJ2-5 TRBV6-2/TRBV6-3 CASDEGSGETQYF
few TRBJ2-2 TRBV6-1 CASSDGGHRGLRDTGELFF
many TRBJ2-7 TRBV9 CASSPDRNSYEQYF
. TRBJ2-1 TRBV6-1 CASSSTSGSSYEQFF
many TRBJ2-1 TRBV7-8 CASSSVRGQGAGEQFF
many TRBJ1-1 TRBV20-1 CSAWGTGVMNTEAFF
. TRBJ2-3 TRBV29-1 CSGRLAGLSTDTQYF
. TRBJ2-7 TRBV3-1 CASSQGNRGHVSEQYF
. TRBJ1-4 TRBV6-6 CASSYSEQGVTNEKLFF
many TRBJ2-1 TRBV20-1 CSPNTQGLANEQFF
. TRBJ2-3 TRBV7-9 CASSLEAAFRTDTQYF
many TRBJ2-4 TRBV6-1 CASPRVVAKNIQYF
many TRBJ1-5 TRBV6-6 CASSVSPGQGLVGNQPQHF